The 16 T cell receptor beta chains in this list originate from one sample, sequenced in a study of blood T cell repertoires in COVID-19 (dated by TCRdb to the early 2020s). Receptors were amplified or captured by the immunoSEQ multiplex PCR assay. What TCRdb holds here is the immuneACCESS table cut down to in-frame rearrangements. Part of the clones is not present; checked against another copy, under half of the missing clones reflect an unresolved V gene, and the others are unexplained. The sample table shows some 170,000 clones, and roughly 80% are seen once. The ten largest clones represent roughly 17% of the sample. Input material: PBMCs or T cells enriched from blood (not recorded which). These receptors were taken from a woman between 45 and 60 years old who had recovered from COVID-19.

The chain links TRBV7-2 to TRBJ1-1; D unclear. V was cut by 5 bases and J by 12 bases, with 19 bases left in between. Germline values: CDR1 SGHTA, CDR2 FQGNSA. The CDR3 totals 13 residues. CDR3: CASSTISFDSPFF. CDR3 in DNA: TGTGCCAGCAGCACAATCTCGTTCGATTCGCCTTTCTTT.

V gene TRBV5-1 combines with J gene TRBJ2-2, with D perhaps matching TRBD1 (6 bases). From germline, CDR1 is SGHRS and CDR2 YFSETQ. Trimming pared 4 bases from V and 3 bases from J, leaving 13 bases between. The CDR3 is 15 residues long. The CDR3 here is CASSDQGSDTGELFF. The CDR3 nucleotides read TGCGCCAGCAGCGATCAGGGGTCGGACACCGGGGAGCTGTTTTTT.

This clone was seen more than once but under ten times. The V gene is TRBV6-1, the J gene TRBJ1-2; the match to TRBD1 covers 8 bases. J lost 0 bases, V lost 2 bases, and 2 bases had no gene match. Germline V gene lookup returns CDR1 MNHNS and CDR2 SASEGT. This CDR3 has 15 amino acids. The CDR3 DNA reads as TGTGCCAGCAGTGAATGGACAGGGCCTAACTATGGCTACACCTTC. Protein sequence: CASSEWTGPNYGYTF.

The chain is built from TRBV5-1 and TRBJ2-6; 7 bases fit TRBD1. The ends lost 4 bases at V and 2 bases at J; junction bases unmatched: 3. The V gene's germline CDR1 is SGHRS and CDR2 YFSETQ. CDR3 size: 15 residues. The chain's CDR3 is CASSDDRAGANVLTF. CDR3 sequence (DNA): TGCGCCAGCAGCGACGACAGGGCTGGGGCCAACGTCCTGACTTTC. The full variable domain, completed using reference TRBV5-1 and TRBJ2-6, is KAGVTQTPRYLIKTRGQQVTLSCSPISGHRSVSWYQQTPGQGLQFLFEYFSETQRNKGNFPGRFSGRQFSNSRSEMNVSTLELGDSALYLCASSDDRAGANVLTFGAGSRLTVL.

The V call is TRBV28, the J call TRBJ2-2; D ambiguous. The CDR3 is 15 amino acids. Germline CDR1 and CDR2: MDHEN and SYDVKM. Between the trimmed V and J ends, which lost 4 bases and 2 bases, there was a span of 11 bases. CDR3 protein: CASSSRSLNTGELFF. DNA of the CDR3: TGTGCCAGCAGTTCGCGTAGCCTAAACACCGGGGAGCTGTTTTTT.

This clone was recorded once. The chain links TRBV21-1 to TRBJ2-6; the D segment call TRBD2 is taken from the table without a DNA check. TRBV21-1 is a pseudogene locus. The CDR3 length is 19 residues. The CDR3 region has the DNA TGTGCCAGCAGCAAAGGTCAAGTAAACTCCTGCTCTGGGGCCAACGTCCTGACTTTC. Residues: CASSKGQVNSCSGANVLTF.

This sequence joins TRBV18 and TRBJ2-7; 9 positions match TRBD1. After removal of 0 bases from V and 2 bases from J, the junction contained 5 bases not matched to a gene. Germline CDR1 and CDR2: KGHSH and LQKENI. The length of the CDR3 is 16 residues. This chain's CDR3 is CASSPPDGTGTYEQYF. For the CDR3, the DNA is TGTGCCAGCTCACCACCGGATGGGACAGGGACCTACGAGCAGTACTTC.

This chain connects TRBV9 to TRBJ1-2; tentatively, D is TRBD1 (5 bases). Trimming cost V 0 bases and J 4 bases, with 10 bases left between them. Germline-derived CDR1 and CDR2 are SGDLS and YYNGEE. This CDR3 region has 14 residues. The CDR3 here is CASSVGGGTYGYTF. The CDR3, as DNA: TGTGCCAGCAGCGTAGGGGGCGGGACCTATGGCTACACCTTC. The full variable domain, completed using reference TRBV9 and TRBJ1-2, is DSGVTQTPKHLITATGQRVTLRCSPRSGDLSVYWYQQSLDQGLQFLIQYYNGEERAKGNILERFSAQQFPDLHSELNLSSLELGDSALYFCASSVGGGTYGYTFGSGTRLTVV.

In the case of this clone: At one end the junction does not follow the germline gene, possibly because of a read error. The chain's CDR3 is CASGLTGLSEF. The CDR3 DNA follows: TGTGCCAGCGGGCTGACAGGTCTATCCGAGTTC. The rearrangement uses TRBV6-5 and TRBJ2-7, with a weak D call TRBD1 (6 bases). The germline CDR1 and CDR2 sequences are MNHEY and SVGAGI. The CDR3 spans 11 residues.

This rearrangement joins TRBV5-1 to TRBJ1-5; TRBD1 might be the D (6 bases). Germline loops: CDR1 SGHRS, CDR2 YFSETQ. This CDR3 is 15 amino acids long. V lost 1 base, J lost 7 bases, and 15 bases lay in between. CDR3 in DNA: TGCGCCAGCAGCTTGCAAGGCGGGCAGGGGCAGCCCCAGCATTTT. Protein: CASSLQGGQGQPQHF.

The J gene is TRBJ2-7, the V gene TRBV7-9, with D tentatively TRBD2 (5 bases). Germline assignment: CDR1 SEHNR and CDR2 FQNEAQ (reference sequence). The CDR3 is made up of 13 amino acids. V lost 4 bases, J lost 5 bases, and 12 bases lay in between. CDR3 loop: CASSYISGNEQYF. The CDR3 DNA follows: TGTGCCAGCAGCTACATTTCCGGGAACGAGCAGTACTTC.

This clone turned up a few times. The chain is built from TRBV6-5 and TRBJ1-6, with D hard to call. CDR1 MNHEY and CDR2 SVGAGI come from the germline V gene. Trimming removed 2 bases from V and 11 bases from J, with 7 bases in between. The CDR3 loop spans 12 amino acids. CDR3 amino acids: CASSYTKAPLHF. CDR3 bases: TGTGCCAGCAGTTACACTAAAGCACCCCTCCACTTT.

The rearrangement uses TRBV4-1 and TRBJ1-5; D call uncertain. Trimming stripped 1 base from V and 0 bases from J, with 13 bases between. CDR3 length equals 17 residues. Germline CDR1 reads MGHRA; CDR2 reads YSYEKL. DNA of the CDR3: TGCGCCAGCAGCCAAGGGCTGTTAGCGAATAGCAATCAGCCCCAGCATTTT. This encodes CASSQGLLANSNQPQHF.

The J gene is TRBJ1-2, the V gene TRBV2, with D uncertain. The CDR3 sequence is 11 residues long. Trimming took off 8 bases at V and 1 base at J, with 5 bases between the two ends. The germline V gene encodes CDR1 SNHLY and CDR2 FYNNEI. The CDR3 loop is CASYSNYGYTF. CDR3 DNA: TGTGCCAGCTACAGTAACTATGGCTACACCTTC. The full variable domain, completed using reference TRBV2 and TRBJ1-2, is EPEVTQTPSHQVTQMGQEVILRCVPISNHLYFYWYRQILGQKVEFLVSFYNNEISEKSEIFDDQFSVERPDGSNFTLKIRSTKLEDSAMYFCASYSNYGYTFGSGTRLTVV.

This sequence joins TRBV5-1 and TRBJ1-4; D is ambiguous. CDR1 and CDR2 (germline): SGHRS, YFSETQ. The CDR3 has 14 amino acids. V was pared by 0 bases and J by 8 bases, with 11 bases between. The CDR3 region has the DNA TGCGCCAGCAGCTTGGACAGTTGGGCAGAAAAACTGTTTTTT. Its protein is CASSLDSWAEKLFF. Full variable domain (rest looked up from reference TRBV5-1 and TRBJ1-4): KAGVTQTPRYLIKTRGQQVTLSCSPISGHRSVSWYQQTPGQGLQFLFEYFSETQRNKGNFPGRFSGRQFSNSRSEMNVSTLELGDSALYLCASSLDSWAEKLFFGSGTQLSVL.

V is TRBV24-1 and J is TRBJ1-2, with TRBD1 matching over 9 bases. CDR1 is KGHDR and CDR2 is SFDVKD in the germline V gene. After removal of 6 bases from V and 4 bases from J, the junction contained 11 bases not matched to a gene. The CDR3 runs 16 residues. CDR3 nucleotides: TGTGCCACCAGTTCCTCCCCCGGGACAGGGTCCTATGGCTACACCTTC. It specifies CATSSSPGTGSYGYTF.